This TCR beta chain was identified during a study of T cell clones after liver transplantation. Study-wide results and limits: Low donor cell numbers restricted donor-reactive repertoire measurement in two subjects. A larger donor-reactive than third-party decline suggested partial antigen-specific deletion.

As for this clone: Its antigen remains unidentified.

Here immunoSEQ multiplex PCR was the method, and the copy in TCRdb shows in-frame clones only, minus some. The repertoire consists of over 90,000 clones, with around four fifths occurring once and the leading ten covering roughly 2.8%. Specimen: CD4+ T cells from blood, collected around 44 months after liver transplant. The receptor comes from a human patient who received a liver transplant. The graft donor may be the source of some T cells.

The CDR3 DNA follows: TGTGCCTGGAGTGTCGGTAAAGGGGCCTACGAGCAGTACTTC. This sequence encodes CAWSVGKGAYEQYF. The rearrangement links TRBV30 to TRBJ2-7, with D maybe TRBD1 (5 bases). Germline CDR1 reads GTSNPN; CDR2 reads SVGIG (reference sequence). CDR3 length: 14 residues. Trimming removed 0 bases at V and 2 bases at J, with 11 bases between.